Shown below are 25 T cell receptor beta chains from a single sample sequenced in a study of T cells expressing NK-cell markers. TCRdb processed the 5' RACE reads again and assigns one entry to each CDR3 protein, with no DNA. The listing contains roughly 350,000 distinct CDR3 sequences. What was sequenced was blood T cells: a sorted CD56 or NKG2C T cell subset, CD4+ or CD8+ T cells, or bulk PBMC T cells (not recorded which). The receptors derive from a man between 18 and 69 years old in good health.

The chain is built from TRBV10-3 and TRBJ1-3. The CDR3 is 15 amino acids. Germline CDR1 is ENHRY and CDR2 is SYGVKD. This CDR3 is CATAYTTGSGNTIYF.

The CDR3 here is CASSDIVSGETQYF. The chain uses TRBV2 and TRBJ2-5. The CDR3 loop spans 14 amino acids. From germline, CDR1 is SNHLY and CDR2 FYNNEI.

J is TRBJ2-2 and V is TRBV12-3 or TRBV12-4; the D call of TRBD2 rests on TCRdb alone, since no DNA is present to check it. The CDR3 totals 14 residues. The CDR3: CASSLREDTGELFF.

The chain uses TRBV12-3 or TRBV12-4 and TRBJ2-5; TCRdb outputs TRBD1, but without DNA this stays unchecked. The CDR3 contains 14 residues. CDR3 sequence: CASSLPHSQETQYF.

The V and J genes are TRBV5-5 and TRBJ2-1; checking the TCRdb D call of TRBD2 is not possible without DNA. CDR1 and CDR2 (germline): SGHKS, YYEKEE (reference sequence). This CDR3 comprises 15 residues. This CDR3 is CASSFRLGVGNEQFF.

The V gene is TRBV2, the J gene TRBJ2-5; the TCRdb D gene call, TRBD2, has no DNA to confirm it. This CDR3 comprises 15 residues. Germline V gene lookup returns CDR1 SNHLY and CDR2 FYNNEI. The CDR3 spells CASSPGLRFGETQYF.

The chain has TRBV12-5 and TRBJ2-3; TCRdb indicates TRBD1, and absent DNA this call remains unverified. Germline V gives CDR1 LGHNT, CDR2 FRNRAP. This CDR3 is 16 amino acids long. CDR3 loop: CASGLDRTEGTDTQYF.

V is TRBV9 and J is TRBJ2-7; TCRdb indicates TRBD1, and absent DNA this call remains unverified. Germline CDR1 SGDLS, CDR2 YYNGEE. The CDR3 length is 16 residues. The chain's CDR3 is CASSLSLAAVSYEQYF.

This CDR3 is CASSALDKNNEQFF. V usage is TRBV5-1 and J usage is TRBJ2-1; as DNA is missing, the TRBD1 call by TCRdb cannot be tested. The germline gives CDR1 SGHRS, CDR2 YFSETQ. This CDR3 is built from 14 residues.

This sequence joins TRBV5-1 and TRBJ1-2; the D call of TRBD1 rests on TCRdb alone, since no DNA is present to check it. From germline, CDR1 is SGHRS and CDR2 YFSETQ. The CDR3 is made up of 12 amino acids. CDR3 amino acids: CASSRTGNGYTF.

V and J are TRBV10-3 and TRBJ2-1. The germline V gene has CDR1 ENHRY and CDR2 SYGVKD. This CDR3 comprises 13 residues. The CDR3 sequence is CAISVGIYNEQFF.

The CDR3 protein is CASSPNRGLSTDTQYF. This sequence joins TRBV7-9 and TRBJ2-3; TCRdb's assignment of TRBD1 cannot be checked, as there is no DNA. Germline V gene data show CDR1 as SEHNR and CDR2 as FQNEAQ (reference sequence). This CDR3 region has 16 residues.

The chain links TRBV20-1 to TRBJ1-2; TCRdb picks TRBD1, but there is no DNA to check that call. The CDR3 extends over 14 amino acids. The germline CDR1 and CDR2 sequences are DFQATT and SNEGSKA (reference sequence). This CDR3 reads CSARGGQGNYGYTF.

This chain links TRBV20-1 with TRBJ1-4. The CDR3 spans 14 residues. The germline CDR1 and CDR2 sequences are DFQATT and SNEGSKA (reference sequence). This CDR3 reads CSARGWEDNEKLFF.

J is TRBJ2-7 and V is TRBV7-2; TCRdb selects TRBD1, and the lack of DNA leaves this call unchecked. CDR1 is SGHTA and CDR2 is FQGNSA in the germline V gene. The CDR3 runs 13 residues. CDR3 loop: CASSTSRGGEQYF.

The CDR3 sequence: CASAALEAYEQYF. V and J are TRBV5-6 and TRBJ2-7; the D call of TRBD2 rests on TCRdb alone, since no DNA is present to check it. The CDR3 has 13 residues. Per germline, CDR1 SGHDT and CDR2 YYEEEE.

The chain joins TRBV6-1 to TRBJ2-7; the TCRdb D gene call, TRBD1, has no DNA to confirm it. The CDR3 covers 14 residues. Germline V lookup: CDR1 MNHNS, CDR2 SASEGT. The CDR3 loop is CASRIDRGNYEQYF.

CDR3 in amino acids: CASSYPTQRGFTDTQYF. This sequence joins TRBV13 and TRBJ2-3; TCRdb picks TRBD2, but there is no DNA to check that call. Germline loops: CDR1 PRHDT, CDR2 FYEKMQ (reference sequence). This CDR3 has 17 residues.

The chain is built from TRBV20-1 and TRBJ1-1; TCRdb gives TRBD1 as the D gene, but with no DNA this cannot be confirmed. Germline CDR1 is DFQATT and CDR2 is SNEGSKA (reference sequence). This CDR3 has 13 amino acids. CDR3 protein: CSARGSPGQEAFF.

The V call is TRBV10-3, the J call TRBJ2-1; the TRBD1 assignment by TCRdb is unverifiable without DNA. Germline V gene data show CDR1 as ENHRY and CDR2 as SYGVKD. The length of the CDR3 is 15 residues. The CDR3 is CAISLGQGTGNEQFF.

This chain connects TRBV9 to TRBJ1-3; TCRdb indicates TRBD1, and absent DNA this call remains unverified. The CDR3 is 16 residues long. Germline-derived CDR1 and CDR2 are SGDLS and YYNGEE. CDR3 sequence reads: CASSVSVAGSGNTIYF.

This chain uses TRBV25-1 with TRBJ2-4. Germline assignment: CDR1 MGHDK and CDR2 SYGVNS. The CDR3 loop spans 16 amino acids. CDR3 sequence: CASSGLGGSFKNIQYF.

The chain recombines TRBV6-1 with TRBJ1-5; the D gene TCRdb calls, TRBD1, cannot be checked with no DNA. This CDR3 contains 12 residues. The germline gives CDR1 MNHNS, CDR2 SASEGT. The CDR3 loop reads CALGGANQPQHF.

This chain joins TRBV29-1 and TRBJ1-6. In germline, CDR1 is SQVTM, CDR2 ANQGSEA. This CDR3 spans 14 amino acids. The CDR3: CSEVFEGHGSGLHF.

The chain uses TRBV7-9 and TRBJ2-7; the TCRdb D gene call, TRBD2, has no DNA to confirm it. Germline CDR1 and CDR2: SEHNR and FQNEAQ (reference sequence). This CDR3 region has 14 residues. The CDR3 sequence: CASSWTGEFYEQYF.